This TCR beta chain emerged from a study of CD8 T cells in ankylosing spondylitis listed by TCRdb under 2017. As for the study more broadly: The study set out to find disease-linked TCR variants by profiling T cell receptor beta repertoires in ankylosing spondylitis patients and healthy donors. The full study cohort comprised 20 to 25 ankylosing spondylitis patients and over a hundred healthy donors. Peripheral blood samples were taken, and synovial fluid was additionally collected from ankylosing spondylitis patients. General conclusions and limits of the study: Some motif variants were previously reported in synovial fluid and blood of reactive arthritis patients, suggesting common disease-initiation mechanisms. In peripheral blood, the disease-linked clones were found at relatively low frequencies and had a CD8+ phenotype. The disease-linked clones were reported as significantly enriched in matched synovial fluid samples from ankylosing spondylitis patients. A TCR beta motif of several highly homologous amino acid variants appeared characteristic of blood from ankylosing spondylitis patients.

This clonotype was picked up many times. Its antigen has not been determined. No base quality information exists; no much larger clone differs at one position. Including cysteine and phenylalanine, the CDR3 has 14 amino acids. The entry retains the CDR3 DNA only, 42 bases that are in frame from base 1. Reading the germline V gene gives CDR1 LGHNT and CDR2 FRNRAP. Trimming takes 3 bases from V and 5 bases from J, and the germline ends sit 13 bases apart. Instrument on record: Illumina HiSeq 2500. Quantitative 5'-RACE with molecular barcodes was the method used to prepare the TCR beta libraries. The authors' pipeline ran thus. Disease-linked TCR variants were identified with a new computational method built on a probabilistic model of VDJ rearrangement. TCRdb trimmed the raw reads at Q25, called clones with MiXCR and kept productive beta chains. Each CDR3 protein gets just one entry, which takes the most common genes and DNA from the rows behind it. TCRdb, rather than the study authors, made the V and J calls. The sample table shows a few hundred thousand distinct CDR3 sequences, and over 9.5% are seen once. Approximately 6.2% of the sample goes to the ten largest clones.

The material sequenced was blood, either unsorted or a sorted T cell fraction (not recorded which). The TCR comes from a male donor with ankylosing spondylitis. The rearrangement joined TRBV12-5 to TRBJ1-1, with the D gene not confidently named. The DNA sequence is TGTGCTAGTGGTTTAGGTCCCCTGGGAACTGAAGCTTTCTTT. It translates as CASGLGPLGTEAFF. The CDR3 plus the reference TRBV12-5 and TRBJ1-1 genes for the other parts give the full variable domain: DARVTQTPRHKVTEMGQEVTMRCQPILGHNTVFWYRQTMMQGLELLAYFRNRAPLDDSGMPKDRFSAEMPDATLATLKIQPSEPRDSAVYFCASGLGPLGTEAFFGQGTRLTVV.